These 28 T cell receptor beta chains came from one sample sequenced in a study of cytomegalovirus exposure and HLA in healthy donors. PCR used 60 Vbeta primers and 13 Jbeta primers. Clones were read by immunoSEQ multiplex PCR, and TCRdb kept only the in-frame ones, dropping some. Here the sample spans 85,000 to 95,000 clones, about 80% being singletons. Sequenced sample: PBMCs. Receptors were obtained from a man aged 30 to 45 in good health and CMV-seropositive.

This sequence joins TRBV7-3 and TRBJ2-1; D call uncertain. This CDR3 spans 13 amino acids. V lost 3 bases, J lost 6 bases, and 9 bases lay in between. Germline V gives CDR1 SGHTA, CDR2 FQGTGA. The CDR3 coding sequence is TGTGCCAGCAGCTTGTACACCTCCAATGAGCAGTTCTTC. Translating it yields CASSLYTSNEQFF.

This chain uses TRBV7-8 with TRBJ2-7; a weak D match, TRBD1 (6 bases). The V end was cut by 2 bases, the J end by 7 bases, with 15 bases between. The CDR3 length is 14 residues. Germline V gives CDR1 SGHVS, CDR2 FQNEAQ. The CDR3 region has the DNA TGTGCCAGCAGCTTATGGACAGATGTGGGGGAGCAGTACTTC. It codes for CASSLWTDVGEQYF.

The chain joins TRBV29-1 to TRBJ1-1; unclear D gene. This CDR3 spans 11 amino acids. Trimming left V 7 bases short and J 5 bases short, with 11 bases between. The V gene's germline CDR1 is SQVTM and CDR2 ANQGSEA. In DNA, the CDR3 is TGCAGCGCTGCGTCAACGACTGAAGCTTTCTTT. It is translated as CSAASTTEAFF.

CDR3 in amino acids: CASSVGLAGRNEQFF. DNA of the CDR3: TGTGCCAGCAGCGTAGGACTAGCGGGCCGCAATGAGCAGTTCTTC. The chain joins TRBV9 to TRBJ2-1; 10 nucleotides align to TRBD2. Trimming took 0 bases from V and 6 from J; bases not matched to a gene: 3. The CDR3 runs 15 residues. Germline CDR1 and CDR2: SGDLS and YYNGEE.

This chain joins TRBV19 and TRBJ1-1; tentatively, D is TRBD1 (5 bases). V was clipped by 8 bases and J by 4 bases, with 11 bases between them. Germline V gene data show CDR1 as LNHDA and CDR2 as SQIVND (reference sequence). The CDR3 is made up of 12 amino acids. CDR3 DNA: TGTGCCAGTTGGGGGGTGGGCACTGAAGCTTTCTTT. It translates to CASWGVGTEAFF.

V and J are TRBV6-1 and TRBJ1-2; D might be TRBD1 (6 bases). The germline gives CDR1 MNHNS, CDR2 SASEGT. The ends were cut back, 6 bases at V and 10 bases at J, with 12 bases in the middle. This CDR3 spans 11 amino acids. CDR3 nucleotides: TGTGCCAGCAGGAGGACAGACCTCTACACCTTC. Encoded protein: CASRRTDLYTF.

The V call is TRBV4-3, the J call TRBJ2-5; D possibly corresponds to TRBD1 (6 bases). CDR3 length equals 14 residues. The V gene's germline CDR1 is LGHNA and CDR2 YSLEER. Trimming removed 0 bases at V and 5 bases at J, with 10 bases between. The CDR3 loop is CASSQDRGHETQYF. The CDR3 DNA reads TGCGCCAGCAGCCAAGACAGGGGTCACGAGACCCAGTACTTC.

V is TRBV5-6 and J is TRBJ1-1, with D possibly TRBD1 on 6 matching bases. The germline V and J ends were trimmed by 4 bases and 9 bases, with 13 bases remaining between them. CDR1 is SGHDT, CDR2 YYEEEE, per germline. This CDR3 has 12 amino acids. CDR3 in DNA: TGTGCCAGCAGCCAGCACAGGGACCAAGCTTTCTTT. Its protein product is CASSQHRDQAFF.

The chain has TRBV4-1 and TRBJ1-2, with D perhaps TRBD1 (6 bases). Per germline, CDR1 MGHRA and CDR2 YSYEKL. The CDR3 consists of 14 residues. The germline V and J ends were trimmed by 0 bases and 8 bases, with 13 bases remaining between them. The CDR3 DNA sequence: TGCGCCAGCAGCCAAGATCGGGGGGCTCGGGGCTACACCTTC. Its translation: CASSQDRGARGYTF.

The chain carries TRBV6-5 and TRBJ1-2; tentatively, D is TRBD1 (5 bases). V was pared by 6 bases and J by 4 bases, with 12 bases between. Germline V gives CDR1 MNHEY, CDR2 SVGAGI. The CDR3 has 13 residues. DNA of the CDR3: TGTGCCAGCAGCCGTAGGGGTGGCTATGGCTACACCTTC. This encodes CASSRRGGYGYTF.

The CDR3 nucleotides are TGTGCCACCAGCCAAGGGGACAGGGGGCACGAGACCCAGTACTTC. Encoded protein: CATSQGDRGHETQYF. The chain employs TRBV15 and TRBJ2-5; 12 bases match TRBD1. The CDR3 is 15 residues long. With 5 bases clipped from V and 5 bases from J, the junction kept 6 bases outside the gene matches. Germline CDR1 is LNHNV and CDR2 is YYDKDF (reference sequence). Together with reference TRBV15 and TRBJ2-5, the CDR3 gives the full variable domain: DAMVIQNPRYQVTQFGKPVTLSCSQTLNHNVMYWYQQKSSQAPKLLFHYYDKDFNNEADTPDNFQSRRPNTSFCFLDIRSPGLGDTAMYLCATSQGDRGHETQYFGPGTRLLVL.

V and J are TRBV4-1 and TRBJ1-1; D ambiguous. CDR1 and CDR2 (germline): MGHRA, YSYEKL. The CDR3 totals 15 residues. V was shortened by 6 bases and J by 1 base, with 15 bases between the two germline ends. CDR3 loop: CASRRALDRNTEAFF. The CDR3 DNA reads TGCGCCAGCAGGCGGGCCCTAGATCGGAACACTGAAGCTTTCTTT.

The CDR3 nucleotides are TGCGCCAGCAGCCAAGTAACGAACACCGGGGAGCTGTTTTTT. Protein product: CASSQVTNTGELFF. V and J are TRBV4-1 and TRBJ2-2; D is uncertain. Trimming cost V 1 base and J 0 bases, with 3 bases left between them. Germline-derived CDR1 and CDR2 are MGHRA and YSYEKL. CDR3 length: 14 residues.

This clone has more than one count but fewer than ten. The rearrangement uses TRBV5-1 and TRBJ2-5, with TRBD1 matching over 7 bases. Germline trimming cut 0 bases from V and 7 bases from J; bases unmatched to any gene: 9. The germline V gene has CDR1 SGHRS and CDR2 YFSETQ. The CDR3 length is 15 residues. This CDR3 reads CASSLGQGLEGTQYF. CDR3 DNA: TGCGCCAGCAGCTTGGGACAGGGCCTCGAAGGGACCCAGTACTTC.

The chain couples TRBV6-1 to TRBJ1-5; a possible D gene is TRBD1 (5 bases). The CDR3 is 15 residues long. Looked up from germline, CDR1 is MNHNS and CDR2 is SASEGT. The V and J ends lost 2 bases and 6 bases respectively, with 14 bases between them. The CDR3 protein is CASSETEGPPQPQHF. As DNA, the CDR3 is TGTGCCAGCAGTGAAACGGAGGGACCTCCTCAGCCCCAGCATTTT.

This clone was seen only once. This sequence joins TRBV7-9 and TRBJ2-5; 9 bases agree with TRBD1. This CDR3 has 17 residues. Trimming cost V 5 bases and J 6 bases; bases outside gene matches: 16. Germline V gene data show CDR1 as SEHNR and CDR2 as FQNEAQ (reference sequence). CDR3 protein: CASSLTPTGGTGKTQYF. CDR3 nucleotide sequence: TGTGCCAGCAGCCTCACGCCAACAGGGGGCACAGGGAAGACCCAGTACTTC.

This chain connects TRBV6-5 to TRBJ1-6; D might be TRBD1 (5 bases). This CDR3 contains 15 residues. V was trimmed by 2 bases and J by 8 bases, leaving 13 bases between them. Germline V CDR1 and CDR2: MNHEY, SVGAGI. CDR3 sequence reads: CASSYVDGGDSPLHF. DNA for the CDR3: TGTGCCAGCAGTTACGTAGATGGGGGGGATTCACCCCTCCACTTT.

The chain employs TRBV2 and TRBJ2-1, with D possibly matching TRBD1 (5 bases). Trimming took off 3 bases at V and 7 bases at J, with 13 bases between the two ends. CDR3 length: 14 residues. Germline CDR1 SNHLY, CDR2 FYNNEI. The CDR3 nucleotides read TGTGCCAGCAGTGACGCAGGGATAGGGAATGAGCAGTTCTTC. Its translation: CASSDAGIGNEQFF.

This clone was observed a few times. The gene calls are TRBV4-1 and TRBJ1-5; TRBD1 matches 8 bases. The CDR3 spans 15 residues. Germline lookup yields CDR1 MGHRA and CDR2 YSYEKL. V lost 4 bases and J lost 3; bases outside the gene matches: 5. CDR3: CASSLAGGSNQPQHF. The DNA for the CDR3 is TGCGCCAGCAGCCTAGCAGGGGGCTCCAATCAGCCCCAGCATTTT.

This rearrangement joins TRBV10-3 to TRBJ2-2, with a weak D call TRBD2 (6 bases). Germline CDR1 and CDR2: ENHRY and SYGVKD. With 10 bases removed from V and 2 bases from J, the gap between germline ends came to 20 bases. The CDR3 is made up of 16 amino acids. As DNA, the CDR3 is TGTGCCACCCGGTCGAGCGGGCTAGCAAACACCGGGGAGCTGTTTTTT. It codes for CATRSSGLANTGELFF.

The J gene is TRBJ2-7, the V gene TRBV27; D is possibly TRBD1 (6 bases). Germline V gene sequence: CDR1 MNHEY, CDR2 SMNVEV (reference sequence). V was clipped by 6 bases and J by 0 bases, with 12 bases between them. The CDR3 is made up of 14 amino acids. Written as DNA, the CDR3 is TGTGCCAGCAGATCGACAGGTAACTCCTACGAGCAGTACTTC. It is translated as CASRSTGNSYEQYF.

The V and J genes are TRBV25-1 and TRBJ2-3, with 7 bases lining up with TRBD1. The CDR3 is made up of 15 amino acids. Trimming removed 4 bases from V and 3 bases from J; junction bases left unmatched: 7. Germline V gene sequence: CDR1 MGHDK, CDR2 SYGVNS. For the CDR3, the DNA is TGTGCCAGCAGTGCCGACAGGGCCCGGACAGATACGCAGTATTTT. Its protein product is CASSADRARTDTQYF.

CDR3 in amino acids: CASSTYRAGGVYEQYF. The CDR3 DNA reads as TGTGCCAGTAGTACCTACAGGGCGGGGGGGGTATACGAGCAGTACTTC. J is TRBJ2-7 and V is TRBV19, with 9 bases aligning to TRBD2. CDR3 length equals 16 residues. Trimming at V came to 4 bases and at J to 4 bases, leaving 11 bases not matched to a gene. Germline CDR1 and CDR2: LNHDA and SQIVND (reference sequence).

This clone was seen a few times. CDR3 loop: CASSSRYSNTEAFF. The CDR3 nucleotides read TGTGCCAGCAGCTCACGCTACAGCAACACTGAAGCTTTCTTT. V and J are TRBV5-4 and TRBJ1-1; no clear D. The germline CDR1 and CDR2 sequences are SGHNT and YYREEE (reference sequence). The V gene lost 3 bases and the J gene lost 2 bases, with 11 bases spanning the gap. The CDR3 is made up of 14 amino acids.

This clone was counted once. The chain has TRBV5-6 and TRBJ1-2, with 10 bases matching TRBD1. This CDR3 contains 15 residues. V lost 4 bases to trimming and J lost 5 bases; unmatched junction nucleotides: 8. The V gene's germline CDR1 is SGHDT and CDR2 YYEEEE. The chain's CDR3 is CASSRDGQGVYGYTF. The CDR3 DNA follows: TGTGCCAGCAGCCGAGATGGACAGGGGGTGTATGGCTACACCTTC.

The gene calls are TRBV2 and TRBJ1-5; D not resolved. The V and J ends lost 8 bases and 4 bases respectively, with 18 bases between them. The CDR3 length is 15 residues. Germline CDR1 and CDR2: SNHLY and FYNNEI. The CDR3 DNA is TGTGCCAGCCAAGTTGGAACGGTCGGGAATCAGCCCCAGCATTTT. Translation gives CASQVGTVGNQPQHF.

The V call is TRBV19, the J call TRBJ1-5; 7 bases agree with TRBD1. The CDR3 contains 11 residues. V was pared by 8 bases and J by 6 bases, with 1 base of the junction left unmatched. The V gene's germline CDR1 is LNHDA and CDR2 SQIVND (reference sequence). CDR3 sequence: CASSGGQPQHF. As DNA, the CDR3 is TGTGCCAGTTCAGGGGGTCAGCCCCAGCATTTT. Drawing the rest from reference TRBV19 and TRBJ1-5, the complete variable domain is DGGITQSPKYLFRKEGQNVTLSCEQNLNHDAMYWYRQDPGQGLRLIYYSQIVNDFQKGDIAEGYSVSREKKESFPLTVTSAQKNPTAFYLCASSGGQPQHFGDGTRLSIL.

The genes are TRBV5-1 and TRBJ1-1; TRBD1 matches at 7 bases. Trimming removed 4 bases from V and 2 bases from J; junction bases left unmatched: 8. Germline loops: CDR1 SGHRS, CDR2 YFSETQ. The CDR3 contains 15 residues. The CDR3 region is CASSPRDSPNTEAFF. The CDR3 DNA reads TGCGCCAGCAGCCCCCGGGACAGCCCCAACACTGAAGCTTTCTTT.